This T cell receptor (beta chain) was captured by sequencing in a study of blood T cell repertoires in COVID-19. Across the study: T cells, B-cell-depleted T cells, or PBMCs provided the cDNA or gDNA that served as material.

As processed by the authors: By means of reference gene primer amplification, nucleated cell counts were estimated. The protocol was immunoSEQ multiplex PCR, while the TCRdb copy is restricted to in-frame clones and leaves out a portion. Clone size and the V and J calls come from that table; the DNA yielded D and trimming. The sample records 200,000 to 250,000 clones, about 87% being singletons. Participants were aged about 18 to 100 years from roughly 25 US areas. Cohort placement rested on clinical history that participants reported themselves. The receptor comes from a woman aged 25 to 39 who had been exposed to COVID-19. Specimen: PBMCs or T cells enriched from blood (not recorded which).

The CDR3 loop reads CATSDWPGHLYNEQFF. The CDR3 coding sequence is TGTGCCACCAGTGATTGGCCGGGACATCTTTACAATGAGCAGTTCTTC. The chain recombines TRBV24-1 with TRBJ2-1, with D maybe TRBD1 (6 bases). Looked up from germline, CDR1 is KGHDR and CDR2 is SFDVKD. The CDR3 covers 16 residues. Trimming removed 2 bases from V and 4 bases from J, with 14 bases in between.